This T cell receptor (beta chain) was retrieved from a study of shared T cell receptors in the human thymus. This clone was recorded only once. The ends lost 0 bases at V and 7 bases at J; junction bases unmatched: 10. Germline CDR1 reads SGHDN; CDR2 reads FVKESK. The CDR3 sequence is 16 residues long. Measured with immunoSEQ multiplex PCR; TCRdb has only the in-frame clones, and not every one. Among approximately 730,000 clones listed, approximately 83% were seen once. These data also formed part of another study, on human thymus T cells. That paper states: Resected material from corrective heart surgery provided the thymus tissue analysed. In thymic and blood repertoires alike, V and J usage looked biased. Highly overlapping thymic repertoires among unrelated individuals were reported in related research.

This clonotype was obtained from a girl less than two years old with a congenital heart defect. The chain uses TRBV14 and TRBJ2-3; 7 bases agree with TRBD2. Sequencing input: thymocytes. Written as DNA, the CDR3 is TGTGCCAGCAGCCAAGAAGACAATCGGGGGGAGCATACGCAGTATTTT. Translation gives CASSQEDNRGEHTQYF.